This TCR beta chain emerged from a study of cytomegalovirus exposure and HLA in healthy donors (dated by TCRdb to 2017 to 2019). Turning to the overall study: In an earlier analysis of 587 of the donors, less than 350 Gb of sequence data and 100 million or so unique TCR beta sequences from about 179 million T cells were reported. An early release covering some 640 HLA-typed donors comprised about 310 gigabases of sequencing data and 65 million to 100 million unique TCR sequences. The genetic ancestry cluster associated with self-reported Caucasian donors included 65% to 90% of the roughly 390 genotyped donors. The aim of the study was to test whether cataloging public T cell receptors could identify signatures of past pathogen exposure. The study profiled the T cell repertoires of 550 to 700 subjects by immunosequencing and related them to cytomegalovirus serostatus. A separate validation cohort of about 110 different subjects was used in addition to the approximately 700-subject first cohort. High-throughput TCR immunosequencing, statistical association of individual TCRs with disease status, and machine learning were combined to predict cytomegalovirus infection status. A later analysis re-examined previously published TCR beta repertoires from over 500 donors and added high-resolution HLA genotyping to investigate patterns of TCR occurrence. In the later analysis, no new phenotypic data were used to find candidate immune exposures; instead, reliance was placed on TCR beta sequences and their occurrence across donors. In an earlier analysis of roughly 580 of the donors, high-throughput TCR beta sequencing was used to judge whether each TCR beta V gene segment behaved as functional or pseudogenic. Donor age, sex, ethnicity and CMV serostatus were compiled together with the repertoire data. In a later genetic analysis, genome-wide SNP genotypes for about 65% of the roughly 670 donors were used, and that subset was treated as a discovery cohort. All discovery cohort repertoires had been generated using a single sequencing platform. Both class I and class II loci were covered by HLA typing, at four-digit resolution. Typing coverage differed by locus: A, B, C, DRB1 and DQB1 were typed in roughly 629-630 donors, DQA1 in approximately 520, DPA1 in around 580, and DPB1 in 450 to 480. Because of strong linkage in the cohort, 4 to 6 DR-DQ haplotypes were treated as single units for association and clustering. Among some 400 genotyped donors of the cohort, an average of approximately 220,000 unique TCR beta nucleotide sequences was sequenced per donor, of which about 19% were non-productive. Paper-wide results and their limitations: The study gave a list of some 150 TCR beta chains associated with cytomegalovirus. The cohort was sequenced for TCR beta chains only, and without alpha or paired-chain data the features that could be detected were limited. When HLA alleles, especially DR and DQ, strongly co-occurred, TCR associations were difficult to assign to individual alleles. Roughly uniform sequencing depth across donors was assumed in presence/absence analyses, although this assumption may not hold. The authors suggested that the approach could potentially be generalized to other disease states and immunological phenotypes. In a later genetic analysis, fewer N-insertions in productive TCRs were reported among donors in an Asian-associated ancestry cluster than the roughly 670-donor mean. In both the original and validation cohorts, the classifier was reported to diagnose cytomegalovirus status with high specificity and sensitivity. Because HLA typing was unavailable for some donors at each locus, only the typed subset was used in association tests. For the cohort, immune exposure information was limited to CMV serostatus. A further reported finding was that TCR beta sequences accurately predicted the HLA-A and HLA-B alleles for most subjects in the first cohort. Some IMGT-functional V segments, including TRBV6-2 and TRBV6-3, could not be told apart with the 87-base-pair reads, so those segments were excluded. According to a later analysis, most CMV-associated TCR beta chains appeared to be HLA-restricted, and the HLA associations seemed to be driven largely by CMV exposure. In a later analysis, HLA-associated TCR beta chains were found to be more clonally expanded and to have lower generation probabilities than equally common non-associated chains. A later analysis found that TCR association rates varied across HLA loci, with DRB1 alleles showing the most associated TCRs and HLA-C alleles the fewest. About 17 rarely observed V segments, including chromosome 9 orphons, were excluded from the earlier analysis of just under 600 of the donors because counts were too low. A cluster of highly shared sequence variants was judged likely to be a technical artifact of the sequencing pipeline. Three of the identified cytomegalovirus-associated TCR beta chains were confirmed in vitro to be specific for cytomegalovirus antigens. At a false discovery rate of 0.05, a later analysis linked under 20,000 TCR beta sequences to specific HLA alleles. A later genetic analysis associated a missense DCLRE1C variant with V-gene and J-gene trimming of TCR beta chains, and an independent cohort replicated the association. Linkage disequilibrium might explain the correlated functional status among segregating V segments, but an unknown experimental factor could not be ruled out. According to a later analysis, parvovirus B19, influenza, CMV and Epstein-Barr virus appeared linked to several top co-occurrence clusters. Broadly in line with IMGT annotations, most TCR beta V segments showed up in productive rearrangements about 87% or about 30% of the time in an earlier analysis of roughly 590 of the donors. Across donors, most TCR sequences were observed very rarely, whereas some public TCRs were present in many individuals.

CDR1 and CDR2 (SQVTM, ANQGSEA) derive from the germline V gene. Clipping removes 6 bases from V and 2 bases from J, with 11 as the unmatched junction base count. Measured from the cysteine to the phenylalanine, the CDR3 is 16 residues long. Just the 48-base CDR3 DNA is kept, in frame starting at base 1. The cohort was made up of roughly 670 healthy bone marrow donors. All cohort members were sampled while nominally healthy, although unrecorded immune exposures were likely present. The donor tested CMV seropositive and was one of the 289 seropositive cohort members. A peripheral blood sample was collected from each donor, and TCR beta sequencing was performed on peripheral blood mononuclear cells. Genomic DNA extraction from the blood cell samples was performed with the Qiagen DNeasy Blood Extraction Kit. The library was made by the immunoSEQ multiplex PCR assay. A mixture of 60 forward primers for TCR Vbeta segments and 13 reverse primers for TCR Jbeta segments was used in the multiplex PCR. The CDR3 region of rearranged TCR beta genes was amplified from genomic DNA with a multiplex PCR assay. The Illumina HiSeq System was used to sequence the amplified TCR beta libraries as 87-base-pair reads. Per the authors' processing: A later analysis tallied 75 million to 85 million unique TCR beta chains across the 550 to 850 repertoires, and some 10 million of those chains were shared by two or more donors. Raw reads were error-corrected and collapsed into unique sequences by a nearest-neighbor algorithm in which closely related sequences were merged to remove PCR and sequencing errors. V, D and J gene segments were assigned by aligning CDR3 sequences to IMGT reference sequences. For a sequence to be retained, at least a six-nucleotide match to both a V gene segment and a J gene segment was required. A rearrangement was called productive if the CDR3 had no stop codons and remained in frame with V and J, and every other rearrangement was called non-productive. CDR3 was defined according to IMGT convention as the region running from the second conserved V-encoded cysteine to the conserved J-encoded phenylalanine. Sequences without an unambiguous match to a single V gene segment were excluded from the earlier analysis of about 600 of the donors. In an earlier analysis of a few hundred of the donors, a V segment was called functional when productive rearrangements were above 56.7%, and segregating when the standard deviation between donors exceeded 5%. To diagnose cytomegalovirus status from the catalog of TCR beta chain sequences, a statistical classification framework was built. A later analysis assigned V and J genes by comparing TCR nucleotide sequences with IMGT/GENE-DB human TR gene sequences. The TCRdist pipeline was used in a later analysis to assign CDR3 sequences and most-parsimonious VDJ recombination scenarios. In a later analysis, every TCR beta chain was defined by the combination of its CDR3 amino acid sequence and its V-gene family, and reads without a unique V-gene family were dropped. To address suspected cross-contamination and a sequencing artifact, a later analysis removed 592 highly shared, low-generation-probability nucleotide sequences. In a later analysis, a clonal expansion index for each public chain was calculated from normalized within-repertoire ranks of inferred template counts. In a later analysis, generation probabilities were computed using a VDJ recombination model fitted to out-of-frame rearrangements, and the results were checked against IGoR. Hypergeometric tests were used in a later analysis to score TCR-TCR, TCR-HLA and TCR-CMV co-occurrence, with a repertoire-size bias correction applied to the TCR pairs. False discovery rates were estimated in a later analysis by permuting HLA or CMV assignments 20 times. In a later analysis, co-occurring TCRs were grouped using DBSCAN, and TCRdist sequence similarity was added for clustering within HLA-allele-positive subsets. Repertoires with fewer than 30,000 or more than 120,000 public chains, plus five repertoires with anomalous nucleotide sharing, were excluded from co-occurrence clustering. TCRdb carries this immuneACCESS record with in-frame sequences only. Its versions omit some clonotypes, under half of them owing to an unresolved V gene in the studies checked, with the rest unexplained. D and trimming were read from the DNA, whereas the V and J calls and clone size are those reported in that table. A total of over 55,000 clones appear in this sample, about 67% of them only once. About 7.4% of the sample is taken by the ten largest.

This clone appeared a single time. Its binding antigen is unknown. Per-base qualities were not stored, and no clone one base away is much larger. The sequence was collected from a middle-aged man in good health and CMV-seropositive. The receptor chain draws on TRBV29-1 and TRBJ2-3, and TRBD2 aligns with 10 junction nucleotides. The sample comprised PBMCs. The CDR3 is CSVPSSGSGPTDTQYF. The nucleotide sequence reads TGCAGCGTCCCCTCTAGCGGGAGTGGTCCCACAGATACGCAGTATTTT.